This TCR beta chain was profiled in a study of post-analysis software for immune sequencing data. Study in general: The disease courses covered relapsing-remitting, secondary progressive and progressive-relapsing multiple sclerosis.

Looked up from germline, CDR1 is DFQATT and CDR2 is SNEGSKA (reference sequence). V dropped 6 bases and J dropped 2 bases, with 11 bases sitting between them. The length of the CDR3 is 13 residues. Unique molecular identifiers featured in each of the TCR beta cDNA libraries. A single record per CDR3 protein comes from TCRdb applying MiXCR to the PCR reads. The sample lists hundreds of thousands of distinct CDR3 sequences, about 50% occurring once. Whole-study findings and limits: The authors found that F measure strongly co-clustered same-batch samples. Among five TRBV segments more frequent in patients than controls were TRBV5-6, TRBV5-1 and TRBV20-1.

As for this clonotype: What it binds is unknown.

Sequenced material: blood. The receptor comes from a girl between 5 and 17 years old with multiple sclerosis. V gene TRBV20-1 combines with J gene TRBJ2-1; possibly TRBD2 for D (6 bases). The CDR3 DNA is TGCAGTGCGTTAGCGGCACCCTACAATGAGCAGTTCTTC. It encodes CSALAAPYNEQFF.